Each of the 27 T cell receptor beta chains below was sequenced from the same sample in a study of CD8 T cells in Susac syndrome. Roughly 0.45 to 1 ug RNA was reverse transcribed with random hexamers. MiXCR, applied by TCRdb to the immunoSEQ multiplex PCR reads, yields one record per CDR3 protein. The profile shows 130,000 or so distinct CDR3 sequences, 91% of them singletons. The sample taken for sequencing was CD8+ T cells from PBMCs. These receptors were collected from a human donor with multiple sclerosis.

This chain joins TRBV30 and TRBJ2-7; unclear D gene. V lost 1 base and J lost 5, with 12 bases in between. This CDR3 is built from 13 residues. Germline V gene sequence: CDR1 GTSNPN, CDR2 SVGIG (reference sequence). CDR3 amino acids: CAWSGGRVDEQYF. CDR3 DNA: TGTGCCTGGAGTGGGGGTAGGGTGGACGAGCAGTACTTC. Filled out from reference TRBV30 and TRBJ2-7, the complete variable domain reads SQTIHQWPATLVQPVGSPLSLECTVEGTSNPNLYWYRQAAGRGLQLLFYSVGIGQISSEVPQNLSASRPQDRQFILSSKKLLLSDSGFYLCAWSGGRVDEQYFGPGTRLTVT.

The chain links TRBV23-1 to TRBJ2-7; weak D call: TRBD2 (5 bases). TRBV23-1 falls under the ORF class, with uncertain function. Trimming removed 0 bases from V and 3 bases from J, with 15 bases in between. The CDR3 covers 16 residues. CDR3 DNA: TGCGCCAGCAGTCAATCGCTGCGGGCGGAGGTCTACGAGCAGTACTTC. This translates into CASSQSLRAEVYEQYF.

This clonotype was found once. V is TRBV27 and J is TRBJ2-7; D is undetermined. The germline CDR1 and CDR2 sequences are MNHEY and SMNVEV (reference sequence). This CDR3 contains 14 residues. The ends were cut back, 2 bases at V and 2 bases at J, with 10 bases in the middle. CDR3 sequence (DNA): TGTGCCAGCAGTTTAGTCATACGTCCCTACGAGCAGTACTTC. Its protein product is CASSLVIRPYEQYF.

V gene TRBV29-1 combines with J gene TRBJ2-1; 8 positions match TRBD2. This CDR3 contains 13 residues. CDR1 is SQVTM, CDR2 ANQGSEA, per germline. The V gene end was trimmed by 7 bases and the J gene end by 2 bases; junction bases not matched to a gene: 4. The CDR3 DNA reads TGCAGCGGGGTAGCGGGAACCTACAATGAGCAGTTCTTC. This gives the protein CSGVAGTYNEQFF.

The rearrangement links TRBV5-1 to TRBJ2-7; D tentatively fits TRBD1 or TRBD2 (5 bases each). Germline-derived CDR1 and CDR2 are SGHRS and YFSETQ. The CDR3 is made up of 15 amino acids. The V and J ends lost 0 bases and 3 bases respectively, with 13 bases between them. The CDR3 DNA is TGCGCCAGCAGCTTGGATTATGGTGGGGGCTACGAGCAGTACTTC. Protein: CASSLDYGGGYEQYF.

Written as DNA, the CDR3 is TGTGCCAGTAGTATAACCGGGGGAGACTACGAGCAGTACTTC. This codes for CASSITGGDYEQYF. The chain uses TRBV19 and TRBJ2-7, with D possibly matching TRBD2 (6 bases). Germline V lookup: CDR1 LNHDA, CDR2 SQIVND (reference sequence). The CDR3 length is 14 residues. V was trimmed by 2 bases and J by 3 bases, leaving 11 bases between them. Using reference TRBV19 and TRBJ2-7 for the parts outside the CDR3, the full variable domain is DGGITQSPKYLFRKEGQNVTLSCEQNLNHDAMYWYRQDPGQGLRLIYYSQIVNDFQKGDIAEGYSVSREKKESFPLTVTSAQKNPTAFYLCASSITGGDYEQYFGPGTRLTVT.

The rearrangement uses TRBV2 and TRBJ2-7, with D uncertain. CDR1 is SNHLY and CDR2 is FYNNEI in the germline V gene. The length of the CDR3 is 13 residues. V dropped 2 bases and J dropped 6 bases, with 11 bases sitting between them. The CDR3 sequence: CASSELILSEQYF. The CDR3 nucleotides read TGTGCCAGCAGTGAACTTATTCTCTCCGAGCAGTACTTC. Using reference TRBV2 and TRBJ2-7 for the parts outside the CDR3, the full variable domain is EPEVTQTPSHQVTQMGQEVILRCVPISNHLYFYWYRQILGQKVEFLVSFYNNEISEKSEIFDDQFSVERPDGSNFTLKIRSTKLEDSAMYFCASSELILSEQYFGPGTRLTVT.

The chain joins TRBV12-5 to TRBJ2-2; D remains unclear. This CDR3 region has 11 residues. In germline, CDR1 is LGHNT, CDR2 FRNRAP. Trimming took off 7 bases at V and 7 bases at J, with 7 bases between the two ends. The CDR3 nucleotides read TGTGCTAGTGTGATCGGCGGGGAGCTGTTTTTT. Its protein product is CASVIGGELFF.

V gene TRBV2 combines with J gene TRBJ2-3; 7 nucleotides line up with TRBD2. Germline loops: CDR1 SNHLY, CDR2 FYNNEI. V dropped 6 bases and J dropped 2; count of bases not matched to a gene: 5. This CDR3 region has 14 residues. The CDR3 nucleotides are TGTGCCAGCAGGTCTAGCGGCTACACAGATACGCAGTATTTT. Translated: CASRSSGYTDTQYF.

The V and J genes are TRBV25-1 and TRBJ2-7; D is perhaps TRBD2 (6 bases). Germline V gene lookup returns CDR1 MGHDK and CDR2 SYGVNS. The length of the CDR3 is 12 residues. The V end was cut by 8 bases, the J end by 4 bases, with 12 bases between. CDR3 coding DNA: TGTGCCAGCGAAGGAGGGGAGTACGAGCAGTACTTC. Translation: CASEGGEYEQYF.

The chain uses TRBV6-5 and TRBJ1-4; no clear D gene. Germline V gene sequence: CDR1 MNHEY, CDR2 SVGAGI. V dropped 5 bases and J dropped 0 bases, with 10 bases sitting between them. The CDR3 spans 15 residues. CDR3 bases: TGTGCCAGCAGTACCTCGGCAGCAACTAATGAAAAACTGTTTTTT. Translation: CASSTSAATNEKLFF.

Here the CDR3 DNA reads TGTGCCTGGAGTACGGGGCCCGGCACTGAAGCTTTCTTT. Its protein is CAWSTGPGTEAFF. The V gene is TRBV30, the J gene TRBJ1-1; D perhaps matches TRBD1 (5 bases). The CDR3 is made up of 13 amino acids. Trimming left V 2 bases short and J 4 bases short, with 11 bases between. Germline assignment: CDR1 GTSNPN and CDR2 SVGIG (reference sequence). The variable domain in full, completed from reference TRBV30 and TRBJ1-1, reads SQTIHQWPATLVQPVGSPLSLECTVEGTSNPNLYWYRQAAGRGLQLLFYSVGIGQISSEVPQNLSASRPQDRQFILSSKKLLLSDSGFYLCAWSTGPGTEAFFGQGTRLTVV.

The V call is TRBV20-1, the J call TRBJ2-1; 11 nucleotides line up with TRBD2. V shed 0 bases, J shed 8 bases, and the junction held 3 bases outside the gene matches. Germline CDR1 is DFQATT and CDR2 is SNEGSKA (reference sequence). This CDR3 is 14 amino acids long. The CDR3 reads CSARELAGGYEQFF. The DNA of the CDR3 is TGCAGTGCTAGAGAGCTAGCGGGAGGATATGAGCAGTTCTTC.

The chain couples TRBV13 to TRBJ2-5; no clear D gene. The CDR3 is made up of 12 amino acids. Per the germline V gene, CDR1 is PRHDT and CDR2 is FYEKMQ (reference sequence). V was trimmed by 4 bases and J by 10 bases, leaving 13 bases between them. The CDR3 nucleotides read TGTGCCAGCAGCTCTCTCCAGCCGGACCAGTACTTC. Its translation: CASSSLQPDQYF.

The rearrangement uses TRBV15 and TRBJ2-7; 10 bases match TRBD2. There are 16 residues in the CDR3. The trim removed 0 bases at V and 3 bases at J, leaving 5 bases unmatched. Germline V CDR1 and CDR2: LNHNV, YYDKDF (reference sequence). The DNA of the CDR3 is TGTGCCACCAGCAGAGATCGAACTAGCGGGATCTACGAGCAGTACTTC. Protein sequence: CATSRDRTSGIYEQYF.

The V gene is TRBV23-1, the J gene TRBJ1-2, with D possibly matching TRBD1 (6 bases). TRBV23-1 is flagged as an ORF with uncertain function. CDR3 length equals 12 residues. The germline V and J ends were trimmed by 2 bases and 8 bases, with 9 bases remaining between them. This CDR3 is CASSQPGVGYTF. The CDR3 coding sequence is TGCGCCAGCAGTCAACCAGGGGTCGGCTACACCTTC.

The genes are TRBV6-2 or TRBV6-3 and TRBJ2-7; D call uncertain. Germline loops: CDR1 MNHEY, CDR2 SVGEGT. With 1 base removed from V and 6 bases from J, the gap between germline ends came to 10 bases. This CDR3 comprises 13 residues. The CDR3 coding sequence is TGTGCCAGCAGTTACTTTGGGCGTATCGAGCAGTACTTC. Amino acid sequence: CASSYFGRIEQYF.

CDR3 region: CATRAVHYNEQFF. CDR3 nucleotides: TGTGCCACTAGAGCGGTACACTACAATGAGCAGTTCTTC. The V and J genes are TRBV19 and TRBJ2-1; maybe TRBD2 (5 bases). The CDR3 contains 13 residues. V was clipped by 10 bases and J by 3 bases, with 13 bases between them. Germline V gene sequence: CDR1 LNHDA, CDR2 SQIVND (reference sequence).

The chain combines TRBV28 with TRBJ2-4, with 10 bases lining up with TRBD2. Per the germline V gene, CDR1 is MDHEN and CDR2 is SYDVKM. The CDR3 contains 16 residues. V trimming: 6 bases; J trimming: 6 bases; junction bases outside the gene matches: 11. The CDR3 DNA sequence: TGTGCCAGCAGCTCCATTCTAGCGGGAGTTTTAAACATTCAGTACTTC. It codes for CASSSILAGVLNIQYF.

Within the sample, this clonotype is medium-sized. The V call is TRBV6-2 or TRBV6-3, the J call TRBJ1-1; D is unresolved. The CDR3 contains 13 residues. Germline loops: CDR1 MNHEY, CDR2 SVGEGT. V was cut by 2 bases and J by 1 base, with 5 bases left in between. CDR3 in DNA: TGTGCCAGCAGTTACGGTCCGAACACTGAAGCTTTCTTT. This sequence encodes CASSYGPNTEAFF.

The chain links TRBV27 to TRBJ1-1, with D unresolved. V shed 2 bases and J shed 4 bases, with 11 bases lying between them. Germline loops: CDR1 MNHEY, CDR2 SMNVEV (reference sequence). The CDR3 has 14 amino acids. The CDR3 bases are TGTGCCAGCAGTTTACTGGGGAGGTTCACTGAAGCTTTCTTT. Translated: CASSLLGRFTEAFF.

The CDR3 DNA sequence: TGTGCCTCCGCGCAGACCTACGAGCAGTACTTC. It encodes CASAQTYEQYF. V is TRBV7-9 and J is TRBJ2-7; D is unresolved. The V end lost 11 bases, the J end lost 2 bases, and 10 bases lay between the germline ends. The germline gives CDR1 SEHNR, CDR2 FQNEAQ (reference sequence). The length of the CDR3 is 11 residues.

This clonotype was found once. The rearrangement joins TRBV20-1 to TRBJ2-7, with D perhaps matching TRBD2 (6 bases). Germline V gene data show CDR1 as DFQATT and CDR2 as SNEGSKA (reference sequence). Trimming took off 4 bases at V and 7 bases at J, with 32 bases between the two ends. The length of the CDR3 is 18 residues. CDR3 nucleotides: TGCAGTGCTATCGAACTAAAATCCTGGGGAGAGCTCGCGGGGGAGCAGTACTTC. Translating it yields CSAIELKSWGELAGEQYF.

The genes are TRBV12-5 and TRBJ2-7; 7 bases are shared with TRBD1. V lost 4 bases and J lost 11; bases outside the gene matches: 8. The CDR3 spans 12 residues. Germline V gene lookup returns CDR1 LGHNT and CDR2 FRNRAP. The CDR3 DNA follows: TGTGCTAGTGGTTCACAGGGGTGGCCAGAGTACTTC. Translated, it gives CASGSQGWPEYF.

Regarding this clonotype: Mismatch with germline at one junction end may stem from a read error. This chain uses TRBV27 with TRBJ1-1; TRBD1 aligns across 12 bases. The germline gives CDR1 MNHEY, CDR2 SMNVEV (reference sequence). The CDR3 has 13 residues. The CDR3 nucleotides read TGTGCCAGCAGGGCCGGGACAGGGGGCGAAGCGTTCTTT. It translates to CASRAGTGGEAFF.

This rearrangement joins TRBV6-4 to TRBJ2-2, with D tentatively TRBD1 or TRBD2 (5 bases each). The CDR3 is 14 residues long. Per germline, CDR1 MRHNA and CDR2 SNTAGT. Deletions cut 0 bases from V and 5 bases from J, with 7 bases between. The CDR3 spells CASSDSGETGELFF. For the CDR3, the DNA is TGTGCCAGCAGTGACTCAGGGGAGACCGGGGAGCTGTTTTTT.

The CDR3 region is CASSVGTGVYEQYF. CDR3 coding DNA: TGTGCCAGCAGCGTCGGGACGGGTGTCTACGAGCAGTACTTC. V gene TRBV9 combines with J gene TRBJ2-7; the D call may be TRBD1 or TRBD2 (5 bases each). The length of the CDR3 is 14 residues. With 2 bases removed from V and 3 bases from J, the gap between germline ends came to 12 bases. Germline lookup yields CDR1 SGDLS and CDR2 YYNGEE. The complete variable domain, with remaining parts taken from reference TRBV9 and TRBJ2-7, reads DSGVTQTPKHLITATGQRVTLRCSPRSGDLSVYWYQQSLDQGLQFLIQYYNGEERAKGNILERFSAQQFPDLHSELNLSSLELGDSALYFCASSVGTGVYEQYFGPGTRLTVT.